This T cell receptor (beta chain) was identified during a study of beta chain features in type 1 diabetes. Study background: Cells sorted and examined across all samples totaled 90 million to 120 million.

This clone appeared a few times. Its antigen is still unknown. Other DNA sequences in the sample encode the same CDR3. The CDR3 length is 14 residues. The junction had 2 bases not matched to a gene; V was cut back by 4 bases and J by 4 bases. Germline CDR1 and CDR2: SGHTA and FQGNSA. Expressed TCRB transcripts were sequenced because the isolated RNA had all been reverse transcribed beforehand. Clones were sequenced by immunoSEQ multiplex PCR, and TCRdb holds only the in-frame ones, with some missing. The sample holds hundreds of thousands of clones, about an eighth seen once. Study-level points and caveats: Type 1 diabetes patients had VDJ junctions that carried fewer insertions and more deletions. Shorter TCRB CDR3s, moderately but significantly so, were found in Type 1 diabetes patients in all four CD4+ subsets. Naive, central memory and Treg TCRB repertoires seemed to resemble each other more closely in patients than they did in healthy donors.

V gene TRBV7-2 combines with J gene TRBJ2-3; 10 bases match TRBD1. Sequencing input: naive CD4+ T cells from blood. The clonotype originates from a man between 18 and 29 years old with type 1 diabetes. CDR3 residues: CASSSGQGADTQYF. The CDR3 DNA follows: TGTGCCAGCAGCTCTGGACAGGGGGCAGATACGCAGTATTTT.